This T cell receptor gamma chain was retrieved from a study of γδ T cells in repeated Plasmodium falciparum infection. As for the study in general: Donors were malaria-exposed Malian children or age- and gender-matched Australian children. Study outcomes and limitations: Vdelta2-negative gammadelta repertoires, largely Vdelta1+, seemingly showed infection-driven waves of new clonal selection. Malian donors came from one small rural village, predominantly one ethnic group.

TCRdb re-analyzed the multiplex PCR reads via CATT. The sample contains 20,000 to 30,000 gamma-chain clones, approximately 2.9% of which appear only once. Vgamma9/Vdelta2+ and Vdelta2-negative gammadelta T cells were flow-sorted from PBMC for bulk sequencing. Germline CDR1 GITISATS, CDR2 ISYDGTV (reference sequence). The length of the CDR3 is 14 residues. This clone was counted many times. Its antigen is currently unknown. This DNA's translation and the protein TCRdb lists, from a much larger clone, do not match at residue 12, likely due to a read error; the protein shown is translated from the DNA. Specimen: gamma-delta T cells from blood. The chain is built from TRGV9 and TRGJ1 or TRGJ2. This receptor was obtained from a pool of human donors (malaria-infected and uninfected, not separated). The CDR3 DNA sequence: TGTGCCTTGTGGGAGGTGCATGATTATTATAAGGAACTCTTT. It is translated as CALWEVHDYYKELF.